Shown below are 23 T cell receptor beta chains from a single sample sequenced in a study of shared clonotypes between healthy human individuals (dated by TCRdb to 2018 to 2020). Libraries were prepared through the immunoSEQ multiplex PCR assay. TCRdb holds this immuneACCESS table with in-frame rearrangements only. Some clones are missing; in checked studies, unresolved V genes explain under half, and the rest has no known cause. Present in this sample are some 2,100,000 clones, 85% to 95% of which were seen just once. Under 2% of the sample is taken by the ten largest. CD8 naive samples consisted of CD45RO-negative cells that were positively selected for CCR7, yielding a CD45RA+CCR7+ population without TemRA cells. Sequencing was done on a sample of naive CD8+ T cells from PBMCs. Sample cell subset or site, as interpreted from the label and publication: CD45RA+CCR7+. The origin of the receptors is a man aged 18 to 30 in good health. Some clones in this sample may be carry-over from other donors' samples.

This clone has only one observation. This rearrangement joins TRBV27 to TRBJ1-3, with D perhaps TRBD1 (5 bases). V lost 5 bases, J lost 3 bases, and 14 bases lay in between. CDR3 length: 15 residues. From germline, CDR1 is MNHEY and CDR2 SMNVEV (reference sequence). The CDR3 loop reads CASSPLPGGGNTIYF. The CDR3 DNA is TGTGCCAGCAGTCCTCTCCCGGGGGGTGGAAACACCATATATTTT.

This sequence joins TRBV19 and TRBJ2-5, with D possibly TRBD1 on 6 matching bases. The CDR3 is made up of 14 amino acids. V lost 5 bases and J lost 1, with 11 bases in between. Germline V CDR1 and CDR2: LNHDA, SQIVND (reference sequence). CDR3 nucleotide sequence: TGTGCCAGTAGTGTGGGACATCTCCAAGAGACCCAGTACTTC. It encodes CASSVGHLQETQYF.

This clone is a singleton in its sample. The CDR3 coding sequence is TGTGCCAGCAGTGTGACTATAGCCAAAAACATTCAGTACTTC. Its protein is CASSVTIAKNIQYF. This chain uses TRBV25-1 with TRBJ2-4; TRBD2 might be the D (5 bases). The germline gives CDR1 MGHDK, CDR2 SYGVNS. V lost 4 bases, J lost 0 bases, and 7 bases lay in between. The CDR3 has 14 amino acids. Supplemented by reference TRBV25-1 and TRBJ2-4, the full variable domain reads EADIYQTPRYLVIGTGKKITLECSQTMGHDKMYWYQQDPGMELHLIHYSYGVNSTEKGDLSSESTVSRIRTEHFPLTLESARPSHTSQYLCASSVTIAKNIQYFGAGTRLSVL.

The V call is TRBV29-1, the J call TRBJ2-2, with a weak D call TRBD2 (6 bases). Trimming took 3 bases from V and 6 from J, leaving 11 bases between them. Germline V gene data show CDR1 as SQVTM and CDR2 as ANQGSEA. This CDR3 has 13 amino acids. The CDR3 sequence: CSVDRRGSGELFF. Written as DNA, the CDR3 is TGCAGCGTTGACCGGAGGGGCTCCGGGGAGCTGTTTTTT.

This chain connects TRBV29-1 to TRBJ2-2; tentatively, D is TRBD1 or TRBD2 (5 bases each). CDR3 length: 14 amino acids. The germline V gene encodes CDR1 SQVTM and CDR2 ANQGSEA. V was cut by 4 bases and J by 6 bases, with 15 bases left in between. This CDR3 reads CSVVGVKGPGELFF. DNA of the CDR3: TGCAGCGTTGTGGGGGTCAAAGGCCCCGGGGAGCTGTTTTTT.

V and J are TRBV5-1 and TRBJ1-2; D uncertain. V dropped 0 bases and J dropped 4 bases, with 13 bases sitting between them. CDR3 size: 15 residues. CDR1 is SGHRS, CDR2 YFSETQ, per germline. CDR3 loop: CASSLGASYLYGYTF. Written as DNA, the CDR3 is TGCGCCAGCAGCTTGGGTGCCAGCTACCTCTATGGCTACACCTTC.

V gene TRBV7-2 combines with J gene TRBJ2-3, with D possibly being TRBD2 (5 bases). Trimming pared 1 base from V and 2 bases from J, leaving 13 bases between. CDR3 length: 16 residues. Germline assignment: CDR1 SGHTA and CDR2 FQGNSA. The DNA for the CDR3 is TGTGCCAGCAGCTTAGTTTGGGGAGCAACCACAGATACGCAGTATTTT. Protein sequence: CASSLVWGATTDTQYF.

This clone was detected a few times. The chain is built from TRBV9 and TRBJ1-1; unclear D gene. Per the germline V gene, CDR1 is SGDLS and CDR2 is YYNGEE. Between the trimmed V and J ends, which lost 4 bases and 4 bases, there was a span of 8 bases. The CDR3 spans 12 residues. CDR3 sequence: CASSPGSTEAFF. Here the CDR3 DNA reads TGTGCCAGCAGCCCCGGATCCACTGAAGCTTTCTTT. The full variable domain, rest sourced from reference TRBV9 and TRBJ1-1, is DSGVTQTPKHLITATGQRVTLRCSPRSGDLSVYWYQQSLDQGLQFLIQYYNGEERAKGNILERFSAQQFPDLHSELNLSSLELGDSALYFCASSPGSTEAFFGQGTRLTVV.

The chain couples TRBV4-1 to TRBJ1-1; 8 nucleotides line up with TRBD1. The CDR3 length is 15 residues. V was pared by 3 bases and J by 0 bases, with 3 bases of the junction left unmatched. CDR1 is MGHRA and CDR2 is YSYEKL in the germline V gene. In DNA form, the CDR3 reads TGCGCCAGCAGCCAGAAGACAGGGGTGAACACTGAAGCTTTCTTT. This translates into CASSQKTGVNTEAFF.

This clone was seen more than once but under ten times. The chain employs TRBV30 and TRBJ1-2; no definite D call. CDR3 length: 12 amino acids. Trimming pared 3 bases from V and 5 bases from J, leaving 10 bases between. Germline CDR1 reads GTSNPN; CDR2 reads SVGIG (reference sequence). The CDR3 DNA is TGTGCCTGGAGAGTCCGGACGTATGGCTACACCTTC. As protein: CAWRVRTYGYTF.

With respect to this clone: This sample includes further DNA sequences coding for the same CDR3. The rearrangement uses TRBV5-6 and TRBJ2-1; 10 bases align to TRBD2. V shed 3 bases, J shed 2 bases, and the junction held 2 bases outside the gene matches. Germline assignment: CDR1 SGHDT and CDR2 YYEEEE. The CDR3 totals 15 residues. CDR3 coding DNA: TGTGCCAGCAGCTCCGGGACTAGCGCCTACAATGAGCAGTTCTTC. This codes for CASSSGTSAYNEQFF.

The CDR3 sequence: CASSSQGNTIYF. CDR3 coding DNA: TGTGCCAGCAGCTCTCAAGGAAACACCATATATTTT. The genes are TRBV13 and TRBJ1-3; unclear D gene. The CDR3 length is 12 residues. CDR1 is PRHDT, CDR2 FYEKMQ, per germline (reference sequence). The V end lost 4 bases, the J end lost 4 bases, and 5 bases lay between the germline ends.

This clone was counted only a few times. J is TRBJ1-1 and V is TRBV7-3; the D is unclear. This CDR3 contains 15 residues. Germline V gives CDR1 SGHTA, CDR2 FQGTGA. The germline V and J ends were trimmed by 1 base and 7 bases, with 16 bases remaining between them. CDR3 coding DNA: TGTGCCAGCAGCTTAAGTGGGTCGGGGTCAGATGAAGCTTTCTTT. Translated: CASSLSGSGSDEAFF.

Turning to this clone: A read error may produce the germline difference seen at one junction end. The chain recombines TRBV27 with TRBJ1-1; D is undetermined. This CDR3 is 13 amino acids long. Germline CDR1 is MNHEY and CDR2 is SMNVEV (reference sequence). The CDR3 reads CASGLSRNTEAFF. The CDR3 DNA is TGTGCCAGCGGTTTATCCAGGAACACTGAAGCTTTCTTT.

V is TRBV10-3 and J is TRBJ2-3, with 9 bases identical to TRBD2. The germline gives CDR1 ENHRY, CDR2 SYGVKD. V lost 3 bases to trimming and J lost 4 bases; unmatched junction nucleotides: 5. The CDR3 contains 15 residues. CDR3 coding DNA: TGTGCCATCAGTGATGATAGCGGGAGTGCAGATACGCAGTATTTT. Its protein is CAISDDSGSADTQYF.

Remarks on this clone: Other DNA sequences in the same sample also yield this CDR3. This sequence joins TRBV27 and TRBJ2-7, with D maybe TRBD2 (5 bases). Germline loops: CDR1 MNHEY, CDR2 SMNVEV (reference sequence). The CDR3 is 12 amino acids. V was cut by 6 bases and J by 7 bases, with 13 bases left in between. This CDR3 is CASSPTGYEQYF. CDR3 DNA sequence: TGTGCCAGCAGCCCGACGGGGTATGAGCAGTACTTC.

The chain joins TRBV27 to TRBJ1-1; a weak D match, TRBD1 (6 bases). Trimming pared 5 bases from V and 3 bases from J, leaving 13 bases between. Germline V gives CDR1 MNHEY, CDR2 SMNVEV (reference sequence). CDR3 length equals 14 residues. The CDR3 nucleotides are TGTGCCAGCAGTAAACAGGGTGCGGACACTGAAGCTTTCTTT. It is translated as CASSKQGADTEAFF.

The chain is built from TRBV27 and TRBJ2-7; TRBD1 might be the D (6 bases). Germline V lookup: CDR1 MNHEY, CDR2 SMNVEV (reference sequence). V lost 5 bases and J 4 bases, leaving 21 bases between the germline ends. This CDR3 contains 16 residues. The DNA of the CDR3 is TGTGCCAGCAGTCCCTCGTATAACAGGGCCGGTTACGAGCAGTACTTC. Translating it yields CASSPSYNRAGYEQYF.

The rearrangement uses TRBV28 and TRBJ2-5; a weak D match, TRBD1 (6 bases). The V and J ends lost 5 bases and 1 base respectively, with 14 bases between them. The CDR3 spans 15 residues. Looked up from germline, CDR1 is MDHEN and CDR2 is SYDVKM. CDR3 sequence (DNA): TGTGCCAGCAGTCCCCTACAGGGATCCCAAGAGACCCAGTACTTC. It specifies CASSPLQGSQETQYF.

This chain links TRBV7-8 with TRBJ1-5; maybe TRBD1 (6 bases). Trimming took 3 bases from V and 6 from J, leaving 18 bases between them. Germline V CDR1 and CDR2: SGHVS, FQNEAQ. This CDR3 has 16 amino acids. The CDR3 coding sequence is TGTGCCAGCAGCTTCGGGTTAGGGGGGATTGGTCAGCCCCAGCATTTT. Its protein product is CASSFGLGGIGQPQHF.

This chain links TRBV13 with TRBJ2-7; TRBD2 aligns across 7 bases. This CDR3 comprises 16 residues. Germline assignment: CDR1 PRHDT and CDR2 FYEKMQ (reference sequence). V gave up 6 bases and J gave up 2 bases; unmatched junction bases: 13. The CDR3: CASSAREDTFPYEQYF. DNA of the CDR3: TGTGCCAGCAGTGCCCGGGAGGACACATTTCCCTACGAGCAGTACTTC.

The chain employs TRBV19 and TRBJ2-7, with TRBD1 matching 10 bases. The CDR3 is made up of 15 amino acids. The junction had 7 bases not matched to a gene; V was cut back by 5 bases and J by 3 bases. Germline lookup yields CDR1 LNHDA and CDR2 SQIVND (reference sequence). The CDR3 nucleotides are TGTGCCAGTAGTCCGTGGGGACAGGGGTACTACGAGCAGTACTTC. It encodes CASSPWGQGYYEQYF. The full variable domain, in which reference TRBV19 and TRBJ2-7 provide the parts outside the CDR3, is DGGITQSPKYLFRKEGQNVTLSCEQNLNHDAMYWYRQDPGQGLRLIYYSQIVNDFQKGDIAEGYSVSREKKESFPLTVTSAQKNPTAFYLCASSPWGQGYYEQYFGPGTRLTVT.

The genes are TRBV11-2 and TRBJ2-7, with D unclear. Germline values: CDR1 SGHAT, CDR2 FQNNGV. The CDR3 totals 14 residues. Trimming removed 0 bases at V and 1 base at J, with 7 bases between. CDR3 DNA sequence: TGTGCCAGCAGCTTAGATCGAAAGTCCTACGAGCAGTACTTC. Translating gives CASSLDRKSYEQYF.